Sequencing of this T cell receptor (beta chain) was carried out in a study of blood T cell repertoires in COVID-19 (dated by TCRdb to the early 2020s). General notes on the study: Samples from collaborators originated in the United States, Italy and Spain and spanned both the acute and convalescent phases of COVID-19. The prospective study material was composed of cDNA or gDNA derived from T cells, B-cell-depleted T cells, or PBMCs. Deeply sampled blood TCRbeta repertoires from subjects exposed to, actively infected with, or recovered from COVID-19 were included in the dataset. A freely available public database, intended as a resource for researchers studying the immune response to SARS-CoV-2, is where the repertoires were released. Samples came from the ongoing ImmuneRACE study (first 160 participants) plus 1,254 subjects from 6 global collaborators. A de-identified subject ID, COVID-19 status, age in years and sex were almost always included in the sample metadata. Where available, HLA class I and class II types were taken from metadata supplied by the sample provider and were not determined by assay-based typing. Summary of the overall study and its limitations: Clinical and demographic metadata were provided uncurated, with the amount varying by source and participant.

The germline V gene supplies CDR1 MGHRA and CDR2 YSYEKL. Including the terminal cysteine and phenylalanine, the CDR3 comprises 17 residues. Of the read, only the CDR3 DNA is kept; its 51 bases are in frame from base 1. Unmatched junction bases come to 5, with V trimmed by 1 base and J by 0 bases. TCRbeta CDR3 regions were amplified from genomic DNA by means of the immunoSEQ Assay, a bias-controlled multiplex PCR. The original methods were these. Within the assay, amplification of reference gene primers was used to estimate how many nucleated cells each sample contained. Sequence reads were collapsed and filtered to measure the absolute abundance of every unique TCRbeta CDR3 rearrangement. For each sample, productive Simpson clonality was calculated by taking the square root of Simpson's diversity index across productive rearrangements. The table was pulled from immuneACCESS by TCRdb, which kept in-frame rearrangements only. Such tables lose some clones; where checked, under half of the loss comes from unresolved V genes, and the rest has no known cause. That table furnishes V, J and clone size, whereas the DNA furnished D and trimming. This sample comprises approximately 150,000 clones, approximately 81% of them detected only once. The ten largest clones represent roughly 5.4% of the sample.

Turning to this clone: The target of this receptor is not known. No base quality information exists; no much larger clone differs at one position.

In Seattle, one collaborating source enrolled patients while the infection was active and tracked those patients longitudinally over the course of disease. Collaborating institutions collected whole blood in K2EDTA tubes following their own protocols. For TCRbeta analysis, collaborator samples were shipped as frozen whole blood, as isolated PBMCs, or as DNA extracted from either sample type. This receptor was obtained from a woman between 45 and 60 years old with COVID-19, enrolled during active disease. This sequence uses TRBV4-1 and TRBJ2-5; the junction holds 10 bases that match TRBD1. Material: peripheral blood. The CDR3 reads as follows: CASSQGGQGGYQETQYF. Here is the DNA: TGCGCCAGCAGCCAAGGCGGACAGGGGGGGTACCAAGAGACCCAGTACTTC.